The 5 T cell receptor beta chains below come from one sample, sequenced in a study of shared clonotypes between healthy human individuals. The table came from immunoSEQ multiplex PCR; TCRdb's copy has only in-frame clones and leaves some out. The sample lists over 2 million clones; 80% to 95% were seen once. The specimen was naive CD4+ T cells from PBMCs. This sample's subset: CD45RA+ positively selected. These receptors were obtained from a man younger than 30 in good health. Some clones in this sample may be carry-over from other donors' samples.

The J gene is TRBJ2-1, the V gene TRBV6-5; D assignment may be TRBD1 or TRBD2 (5 bases each). V lost 6 bases and J lost 9, with 15 bases in between. The CDR3 extends over 13 amino acids. CDR1 is MNHEY and CDR2 is SVGAGI in the germline V gene. The CDR3 DNA follows: TGTGCCAGCAGGCCCCTCAGGGCGGGTGAGCAGTTCTTC. This sequence encodes CASRPLRAGEQFF.

V is TRBV28 and J is TRBJ1-3; TRBD1 aligns across 11 bases. Trimming at V came to 5 bases and at J to 8 bases, leaving 11 bases not matched to a gene. The length of the CDR3 is 16 residues. Germline CDR1 is MDHEN and CDR2 is SYDVKM. The DNA of the CDR3 is TGTGCCAGCAGTCCAACTACCGGGACAGGGGGGTACACCATATATTTT. Translating it yields CASSPTTGTGGYTIYF.

The rearrangement links TRBV27 to TRBJ1-2; tentatively, D is TRBD1 (5 bases). Trimming stripped 1 base from V and 0 bases from J, with 9 bases between. The germline V gene has CDR1 MNHEY and CDR2 SMNVEV (reference sequence). CDR3 length: 15 residues. The CDR3: CASSLFGDPNYGYTF. Written as DNA, the CDR3 is TGTGCCAGCAGTTTATTCGGGGACCCTAACTATGGCTACACCTTC.

The gene calls are TRBV27 and TRBJ1-1; the D is unclear. The CDR3 runs to 15 residues. Germline V CDR1 and CDR2: MNHEY, SMNVEV (reference sequence). Trimming took 5 bases from V and 4 from J, leaving 17 bases between them. The CDR3 reads CASSPEGTRGTEAFF. The CDR3 bases are TGTGCCAGCAGTCCCGAGGGTACGCGGGGCACTGAAGCTTTCTTT.

The CDR3 region is CASRAGVQPQHF. The DNA for the CDR3 is TGTGCCAGTCGAGCGGGGGTTCAGCCCCAGCATTTT. The rearrangement links TRBV19 to TRBJ1-5, with a weak D call TRBD1 (5 bases). This CDR3 has 12 residues. V was pared by 8 bases and J by 6 bases, with 11 bases between. The germline V gene encodes CDR1 LNHDA and CDR2 SQIVND (reference sequence). Variable domain in full (rest from reference TRBV19 and TRBJ1-5): DGGITQSPKYLFRKEGQNVTLSCEQNLNHDAMYWYRQDPGQGLRLIYYSQIVNDFQKGDIAEGYSVSREKKESFPLTVTSAQKNPTAFYLCASRAGVQPQHFGDGTRLSIL.